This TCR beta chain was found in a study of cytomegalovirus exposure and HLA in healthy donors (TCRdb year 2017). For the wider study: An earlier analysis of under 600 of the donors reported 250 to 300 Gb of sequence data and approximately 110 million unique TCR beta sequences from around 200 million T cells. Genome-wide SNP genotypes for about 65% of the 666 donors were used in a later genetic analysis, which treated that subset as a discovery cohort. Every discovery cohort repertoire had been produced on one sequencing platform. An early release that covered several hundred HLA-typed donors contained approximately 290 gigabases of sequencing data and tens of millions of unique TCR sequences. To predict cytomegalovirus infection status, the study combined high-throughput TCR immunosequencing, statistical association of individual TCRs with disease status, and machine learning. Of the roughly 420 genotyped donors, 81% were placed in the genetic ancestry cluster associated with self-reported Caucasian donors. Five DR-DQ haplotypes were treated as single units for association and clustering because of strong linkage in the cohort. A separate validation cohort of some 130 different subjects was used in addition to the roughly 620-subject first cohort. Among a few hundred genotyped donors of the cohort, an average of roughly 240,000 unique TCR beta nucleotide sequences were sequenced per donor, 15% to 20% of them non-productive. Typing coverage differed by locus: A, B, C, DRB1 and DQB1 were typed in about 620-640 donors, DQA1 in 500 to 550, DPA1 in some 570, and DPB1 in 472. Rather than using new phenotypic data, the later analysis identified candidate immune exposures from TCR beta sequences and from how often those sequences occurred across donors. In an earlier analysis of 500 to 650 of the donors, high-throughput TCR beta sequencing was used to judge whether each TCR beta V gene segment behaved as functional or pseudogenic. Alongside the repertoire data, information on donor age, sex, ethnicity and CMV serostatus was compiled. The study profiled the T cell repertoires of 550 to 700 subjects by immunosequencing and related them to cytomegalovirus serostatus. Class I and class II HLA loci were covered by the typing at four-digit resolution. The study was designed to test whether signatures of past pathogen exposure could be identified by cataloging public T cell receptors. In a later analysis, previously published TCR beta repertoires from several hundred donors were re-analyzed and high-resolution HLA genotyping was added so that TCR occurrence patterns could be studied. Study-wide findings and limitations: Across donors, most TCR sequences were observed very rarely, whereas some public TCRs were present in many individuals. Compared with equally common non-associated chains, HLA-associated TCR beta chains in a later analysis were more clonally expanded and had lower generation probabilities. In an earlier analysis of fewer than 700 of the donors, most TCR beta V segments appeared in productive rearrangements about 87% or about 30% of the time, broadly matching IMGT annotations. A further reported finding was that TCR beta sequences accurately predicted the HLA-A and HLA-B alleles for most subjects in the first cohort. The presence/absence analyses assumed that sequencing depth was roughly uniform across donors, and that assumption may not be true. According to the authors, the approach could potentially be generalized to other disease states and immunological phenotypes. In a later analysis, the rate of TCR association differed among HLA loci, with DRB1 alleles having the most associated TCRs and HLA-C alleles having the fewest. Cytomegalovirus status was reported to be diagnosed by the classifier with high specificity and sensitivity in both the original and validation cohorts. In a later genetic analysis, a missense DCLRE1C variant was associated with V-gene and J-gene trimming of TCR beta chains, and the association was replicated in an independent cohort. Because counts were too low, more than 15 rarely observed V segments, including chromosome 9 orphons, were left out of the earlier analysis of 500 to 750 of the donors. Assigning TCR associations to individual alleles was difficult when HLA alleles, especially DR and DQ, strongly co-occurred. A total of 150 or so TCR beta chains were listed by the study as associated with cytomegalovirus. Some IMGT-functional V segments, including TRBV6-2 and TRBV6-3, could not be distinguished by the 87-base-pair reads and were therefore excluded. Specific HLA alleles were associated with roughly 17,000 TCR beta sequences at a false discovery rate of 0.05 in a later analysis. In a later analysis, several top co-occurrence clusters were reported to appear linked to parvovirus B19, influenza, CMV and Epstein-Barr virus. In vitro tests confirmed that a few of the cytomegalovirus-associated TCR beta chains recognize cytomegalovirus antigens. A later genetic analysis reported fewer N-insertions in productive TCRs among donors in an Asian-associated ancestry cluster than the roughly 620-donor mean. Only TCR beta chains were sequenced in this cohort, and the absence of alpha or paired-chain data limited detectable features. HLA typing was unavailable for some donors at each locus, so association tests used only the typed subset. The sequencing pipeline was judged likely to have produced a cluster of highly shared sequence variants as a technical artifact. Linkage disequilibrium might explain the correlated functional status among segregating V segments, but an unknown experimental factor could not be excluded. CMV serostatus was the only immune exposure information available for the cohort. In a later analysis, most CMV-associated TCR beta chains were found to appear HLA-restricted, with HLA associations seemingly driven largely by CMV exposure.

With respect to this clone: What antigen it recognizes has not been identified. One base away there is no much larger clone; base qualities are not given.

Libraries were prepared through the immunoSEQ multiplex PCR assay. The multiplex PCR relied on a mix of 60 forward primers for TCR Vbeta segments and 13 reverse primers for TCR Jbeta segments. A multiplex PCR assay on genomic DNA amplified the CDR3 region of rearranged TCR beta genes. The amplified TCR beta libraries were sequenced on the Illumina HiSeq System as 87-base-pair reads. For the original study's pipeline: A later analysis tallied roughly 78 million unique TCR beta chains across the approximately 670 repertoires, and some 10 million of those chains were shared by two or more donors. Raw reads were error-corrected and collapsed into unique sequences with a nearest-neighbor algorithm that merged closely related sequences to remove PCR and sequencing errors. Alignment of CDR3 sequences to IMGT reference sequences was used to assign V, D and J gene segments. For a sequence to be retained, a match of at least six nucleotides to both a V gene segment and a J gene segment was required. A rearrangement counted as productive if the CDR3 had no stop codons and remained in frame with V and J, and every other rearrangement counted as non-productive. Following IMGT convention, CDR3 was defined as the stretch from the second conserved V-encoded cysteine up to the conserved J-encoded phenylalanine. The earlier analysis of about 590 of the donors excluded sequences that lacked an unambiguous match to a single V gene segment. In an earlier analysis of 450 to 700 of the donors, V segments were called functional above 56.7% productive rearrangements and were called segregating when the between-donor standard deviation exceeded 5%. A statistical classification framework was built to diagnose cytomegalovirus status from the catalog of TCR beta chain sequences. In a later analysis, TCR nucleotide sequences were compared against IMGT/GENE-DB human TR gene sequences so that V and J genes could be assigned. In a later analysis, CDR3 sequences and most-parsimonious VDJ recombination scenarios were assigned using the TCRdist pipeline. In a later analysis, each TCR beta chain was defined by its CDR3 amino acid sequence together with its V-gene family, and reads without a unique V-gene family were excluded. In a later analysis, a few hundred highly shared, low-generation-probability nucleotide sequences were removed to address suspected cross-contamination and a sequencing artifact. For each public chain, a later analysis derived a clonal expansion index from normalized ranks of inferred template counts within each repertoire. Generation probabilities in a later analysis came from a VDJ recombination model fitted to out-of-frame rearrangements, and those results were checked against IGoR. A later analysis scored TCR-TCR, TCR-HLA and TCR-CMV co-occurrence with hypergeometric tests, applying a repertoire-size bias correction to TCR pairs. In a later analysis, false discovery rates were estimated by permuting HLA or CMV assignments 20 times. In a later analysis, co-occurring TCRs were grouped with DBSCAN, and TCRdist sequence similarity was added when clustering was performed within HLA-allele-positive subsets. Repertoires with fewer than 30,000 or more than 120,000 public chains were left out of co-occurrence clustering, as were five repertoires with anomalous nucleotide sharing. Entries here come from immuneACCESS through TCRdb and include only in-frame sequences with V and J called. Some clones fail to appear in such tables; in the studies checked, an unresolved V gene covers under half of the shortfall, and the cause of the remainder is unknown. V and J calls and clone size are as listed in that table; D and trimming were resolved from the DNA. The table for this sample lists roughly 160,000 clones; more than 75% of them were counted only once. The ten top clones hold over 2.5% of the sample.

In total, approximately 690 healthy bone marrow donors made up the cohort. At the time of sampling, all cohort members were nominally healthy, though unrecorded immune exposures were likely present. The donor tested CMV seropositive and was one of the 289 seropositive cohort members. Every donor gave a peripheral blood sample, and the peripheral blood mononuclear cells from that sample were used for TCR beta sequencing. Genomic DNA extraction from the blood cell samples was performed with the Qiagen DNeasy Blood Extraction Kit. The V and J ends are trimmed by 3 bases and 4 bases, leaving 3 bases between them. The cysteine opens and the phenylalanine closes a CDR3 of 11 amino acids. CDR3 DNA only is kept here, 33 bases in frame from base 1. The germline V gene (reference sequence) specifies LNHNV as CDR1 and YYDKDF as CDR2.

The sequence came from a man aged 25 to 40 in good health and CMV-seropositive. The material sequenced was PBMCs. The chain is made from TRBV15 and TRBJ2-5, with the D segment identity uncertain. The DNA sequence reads TGTGCCACCAGCAGCAGAGAGACCCAGTACTTC. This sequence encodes CATSSRETQYF. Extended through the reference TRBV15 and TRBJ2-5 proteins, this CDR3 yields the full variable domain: DAMVIQNPRYQVTQFGKPVTLSCSQTLNHNVMYWYQQKSSQAPKLLFHYYDKDFNNEADTPDNFQSRRPNTSFCFLDIRSPGLGDTAMYLCATSSRETQYFGPGTRLLVL.